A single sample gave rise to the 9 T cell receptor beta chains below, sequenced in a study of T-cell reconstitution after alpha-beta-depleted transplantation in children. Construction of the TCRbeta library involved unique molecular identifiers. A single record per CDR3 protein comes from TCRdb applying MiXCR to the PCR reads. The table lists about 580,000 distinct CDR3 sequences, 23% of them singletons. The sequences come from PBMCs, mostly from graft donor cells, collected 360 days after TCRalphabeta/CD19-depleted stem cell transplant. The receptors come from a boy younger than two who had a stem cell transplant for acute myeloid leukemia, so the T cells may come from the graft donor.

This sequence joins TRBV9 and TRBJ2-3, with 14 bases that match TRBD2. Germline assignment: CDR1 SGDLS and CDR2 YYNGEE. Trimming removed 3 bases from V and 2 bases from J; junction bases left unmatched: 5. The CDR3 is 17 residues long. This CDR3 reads CASSAGTSGGYTDTQYF. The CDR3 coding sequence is TGTGCCAGCAGCGCCGGGACTAGCGGGGGATACACAGATACGCAGTATTTT.

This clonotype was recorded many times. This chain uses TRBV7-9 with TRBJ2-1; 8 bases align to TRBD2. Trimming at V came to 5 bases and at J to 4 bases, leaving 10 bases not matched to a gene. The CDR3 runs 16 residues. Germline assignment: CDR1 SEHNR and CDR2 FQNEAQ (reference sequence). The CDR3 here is CASSPWVASGYNEQFF. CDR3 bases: TGTGCCAGCAGCCCCTGGGTGGCTAGCGGGTACAATGAGCAGTTCTTC.

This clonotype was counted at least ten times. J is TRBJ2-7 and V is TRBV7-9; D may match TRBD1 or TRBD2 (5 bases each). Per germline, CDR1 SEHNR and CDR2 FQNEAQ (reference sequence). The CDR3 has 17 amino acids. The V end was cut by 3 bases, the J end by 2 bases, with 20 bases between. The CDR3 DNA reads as TGTGCCAGCAGCTTTCCCACCCGGGACGATAAGACCTACGAGCAGTACGTC. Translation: CASSFPTRDDKTYEQYV.

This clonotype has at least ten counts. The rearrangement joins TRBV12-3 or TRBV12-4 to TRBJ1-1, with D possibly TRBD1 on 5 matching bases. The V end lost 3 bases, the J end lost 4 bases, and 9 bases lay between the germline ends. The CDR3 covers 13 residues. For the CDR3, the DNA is TGTGCCAGCAGTTTTCAGGGCAGCACTGAAGCTTTCTTT. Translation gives CASSFQGSTEAFF.

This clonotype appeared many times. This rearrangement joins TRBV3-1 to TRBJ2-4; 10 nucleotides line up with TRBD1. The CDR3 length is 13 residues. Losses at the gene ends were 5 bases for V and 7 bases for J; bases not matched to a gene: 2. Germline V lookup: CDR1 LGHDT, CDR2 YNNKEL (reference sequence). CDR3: CASSMGQGNIQYF. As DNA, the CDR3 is TGTGCCAGCAGCATGGGACAGGGGAACATTCAGTACTTC.

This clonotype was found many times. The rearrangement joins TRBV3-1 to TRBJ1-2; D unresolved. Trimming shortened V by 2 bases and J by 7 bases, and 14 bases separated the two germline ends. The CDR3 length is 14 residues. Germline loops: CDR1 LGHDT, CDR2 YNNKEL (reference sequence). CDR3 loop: CASSQRGRSGGYTF. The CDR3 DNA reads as TGTGCCAGCAGCCAAAGAGGCAGGAGTGGTGGCTACACCTTC.

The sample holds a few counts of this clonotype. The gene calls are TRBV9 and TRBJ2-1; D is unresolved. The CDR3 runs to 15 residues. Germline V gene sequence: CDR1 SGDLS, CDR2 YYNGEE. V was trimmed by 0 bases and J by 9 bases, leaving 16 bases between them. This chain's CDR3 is CASSVAVGPVVEQFF. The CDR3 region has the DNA TGTGCCAGCAGCGTAGCTGTGGGCCCCGTCGTTGAGCAGTTCTTC.

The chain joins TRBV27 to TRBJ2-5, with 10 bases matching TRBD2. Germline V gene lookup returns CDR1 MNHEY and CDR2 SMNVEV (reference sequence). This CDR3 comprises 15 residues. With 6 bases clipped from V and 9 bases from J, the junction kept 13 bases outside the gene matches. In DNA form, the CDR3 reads TGTGCCAGCAGCCTTATAGCGGGGGGCCCAGTCGCCCAGTACTTC. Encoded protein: CASSLIAGGPVAQYF.

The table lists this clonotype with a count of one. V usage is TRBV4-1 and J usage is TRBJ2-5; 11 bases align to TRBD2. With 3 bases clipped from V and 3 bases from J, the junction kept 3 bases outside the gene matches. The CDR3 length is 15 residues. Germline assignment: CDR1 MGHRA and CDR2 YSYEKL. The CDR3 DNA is TGCGCCAGCAGCCACACGACTAGCGGGGAAGAGACCCAGTACTTC. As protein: CASSHTTSGEETQYF.